The 14 T cell receptor beta chains presented below share a single source sample, sequenced in a study of CD8+ T cells in alopecia areata. Extraction of RNA preceded its reverse transcription into cDNA, which served as the sequencing template. Profiled with immunoSEQ multiplex PCR; TCRdb holds only in-frame clones, not every one. The table records 130,000 to 150,000 clones, 51% of them present only once. Sequenced material: CD4+ T cells sorted from blood, taken at week 0. Receptors were obtained from a human donor with alopecia areata.

This clone showed up just a few times. The V gene is TRBV4-1, the J gene TRBJ2-7; D ambiguous. Germline-derived CDR1 and CDR2 are MGHRA and YSYEKL. V lost 0 bases and J lost 2, with 17 bases in between. The CDR3 totals 17 residues. This CDR3 reads CASSQDPSGYHPYEQYF. CDR3 DNA: TGCGCCAGCAGCCAAGATCCGTCAGGATACCACCCCTACGAGCAGTACTTC.

V is TRBV7-2 and J is TRBJ1-5; maybe TRBD1 (6 bases). From germline, CDR1 is SGHTA and CDR2 FQGNSA. Trimming left V 5 bases short and J 2 bases short, with 10 bases between. This CDR3 contains 14 residues. In DNA form, the CDR3 reads TGTGCCAGCAGCCCAAGGGGGGGCAATCAGCCCCAGCATTTT. As protein: CASSPRGGNQPQHF.

The chain combines TRBV7-2 with TRBJ2-1, with no clear D. This CDR3 has 13 residues. V dropped 1 base and J dropped 7 bases, with 8 bases sitting between them. In germline, CDR1 is SGHTA, CDR2 FQGNSA. CDR3 sequence reads: CASSLVGNNEQFF. The DNA for the CDR3 is TGTGCCAGCAGCTTAGTTGGGAATAATGAGCAGTTCTTC.

The CDR3, as DNA: TGCAGCGTTGAAGGACCCAGCGAGACCCAGTACTTC. Its translation: CSVEGPSETQYF. J is TRBJ2-5 and V is TRBV29-1; unclear D gene. Germline V lookup: CDR1 SQVTM, CDR2 ANQGSEA. V was clipped by 1 base and J by 5 bases, with 8 bases between them. CDR3 length: 12 residues. Supplemented by reference TRBV29-1 and TRBJ2-5, the full variable domain reads SAVISQKPSRDICQRGTSLTIQCQVDSQVTMMFWYRQQPGQSLTLIATANQGSEATYESGFVIDKFPISRPNLTFSTLTVSNMSPEDSSIYLCSVEGPSETQYFGPGTRLLVL.

For the CDR3, the DNA is TGCGCCAGCACCCGATCTCCGGGGGGGGAGTTCGGGGAGCTGTTTTTT. Encoded protein: CASTRSPGGEFGELFF. V usage is TRBV4-1 and J usage is TRBJ2-2; TRBD2 matches at 8 bases. With V trimmed by 7 bases and J by 7 bases, 14 bases remained unmatched. The CDR3 is 16 amino acids. Germline loops: CDR1 MGHRA, CDR2 YSYEKL.

The chain combines TRBV25-1 with TRBJ2-5, with 9 bases that match TRBD1. This CDR3 comprises 14 residues. Germline assignment: CDR1 MGHDK and CDR2 SYGVNS. The V and J ends lost 5 bases and 4 bases, in that order; junction bases with no gene match: 5. CDR3 region: CASSPPTGGETQYF. The CDR3 DNA is TGTGCCAGCAGTCCGCCGACAGGGGGAGAGACCCAGTACTTC. The variable domain in full, with the rest retrieved from reference TRBV25-1 and TRBJ2-5, is EADIYQTPRYLVIGTGKKITLECSQTMGHDKMYWYQQDPGMELHLIHYSYGVNSTEKGDLSSESTVSRIRTEHFPLTLESARPSHTSQYLCASSPPTGGETQYFGPGTRLLVL.

The chain links TRBV30 to TRBJ1-4, with D tentatively TRBD1 (5 bases). Germline V gives CDR1 GTSNPN, CDR2 SVGIG (reference sequence). V lost 0 bases to trimming and J lost 7 bases, with 21 bases between them. The length of the CDR3 is 17 residues. The CDR3 coding sequence is TGTGCCTGGAGTGTGGTCGCCGCGGCGGGCGGGGGTGAAAAACTGTTTTTT. Its protein product is CAWSVVAAAGGGEKLFF.

V usage is TRBV29-1 and J usage is TRBJ2-3; D gene ambiguous. Germline V gene data show CDR1 as SQVTM and CDR2 as ANQGSEA. This CDR3 is built from 14 residues. Trimming took off 5 bases at V and 2 bases at J, with 14 bases between the two ends. The CDR3 bases are TGCAGCGTTCTCGGGCAGGCCCTCACAGATACGCAGTATTTT. It encodes CSVLGQALTDTQYF.

Ten or more counts support this clone. The rearrangement uses TRBV5-1 and TRBJ2-7; 10 positions agree with TRBD2. V trimming: 4 bases; J trimming: 11 bases; junction bases outside the gene matches: 9. The CDR3 contains 13 residues. Germline V CDR1 and CDR2: SGHRS, YFSETQ. The CDR3 region is CASSTSSGSVKYF. DNA for the CDR3: TGCGCCAGCAGCACGTCTAGCGGGAGTGTCAAGTACTTC.

This clone was observed a handful of times. The chain employs TRBV25-1 and TRBJ2-7; D remains ambiguous. CDR3 size: 14 residues. The germline V gene has CDR1 MGHDK and CDR2 SYGVNS. Between the trimmed V and J ends, which lost 5 bases and 2 bases, there was a span of 13 bases. CDR3 region: CASSPGLTPYEQYF. CDR3 bases: TGTGCCAGCAGTCCCGGTCTAACACCCTACGAGCAGTACTTC.

The chain couples TRBV30 to TRBJ2-2; D gene unclear. The germline V and J ends were trimmed by 1 base and 3 bases, with 9 bases remaining between them. The CDR3 has 14 residues. Germline V gene sequence: CDR1 GTSNPN, CDR2 SVGIG (reference sequence). CDR3 in DNA: TGTGCCTGGAGTGGACGGGTCGACACCGGGGAGCTGTTTTTT. Translating it yields CAWSGRVDTGELFF.

The V gene is TRBV4-2, the J gene TRBJ1-2; D is unresolved. Germline loops: CDR1 LGHNA, CDR2 YNFKEQ. The CDR3 sequence is 15 residues long. Trimming removed 4 bases from V and 2 bases from J, with 14 bases in between. The CDR3 spells CASSPLPIGNYGYTF. The CDR3 DNA sequence: TGTGCCAGCAGCCCACTACCTATAGGCAACTATGGCTACACCTTC.

The V call is TRBV15, the J call TRBJ1-2; 7 bases fit TRBD1. The V segment lost 1 base and the J segment 3 bases; nucleotides outside the gene matches: 2. There are 14 residues in the CDR3. Germline values: CDR1 LNHNV, CDR2 YYDKDF (reference sequence). This CDR3 is CATSRGGGDYGYTF. CDR3 bases: TGTGCCACCAGCAGAGGAGGGGGCGACTATGGCTACACCTTC.

V is TRBV6-5 and J is TRBJ2-7; D is ambiguous. The length of the CDR3 is 15 residues. The germline CDR1 and CDR2 sequences are MNHEY and SVGAGI. Trimming took off 2 bases at V and 10 bases at J, with 21 bases between the two ends. This CDR3 is CASSYTPQTRDLQYF. DNA for the CDR3: TGTGCCAGCAGTTACACACCCCAGACAAGGGATCTTCAGTACTTC.